What follows is one T cell receptor (beta chain) and its context. This sample was taken from a study of cytomegalovirus exposure and HLA in healthy donors. In the PCR, 60 Vbeta and 13 Jbeta primers were used. TCRdb keeps only in-frame clones here, not all; method: immunoSEQ multiplex PCR. This sample carries approximately 120,000 clones, more than 75% of them seen once, and the ten largest clones take approximately 3.8%. The CDR3 runs to 13 residues. Germline CDR1 reads SGHNT; CDR2 reads YENEEA. Trimming took 0 bases from V and 5 from J, leaving 4 bases between them. The clonotype comes from a man in his forties in good health and CMV-seronegative. The V and J genes are TRBV11-3 and TRBJ2-2; D is unclear. Sequenced input: PBMCs. The CDR3 DNA follows: TGTGCCAGCAGCTTAGATCGGACCGGGGAGCTGTTTTTT. The encoded protein is CASSLDRTGELFF.